The source of this TCR beta chain is a study of T cell changes during pregnancy in multiple sclerosis. The trim removed 3 bases at V and 8 bases at J, leaving 4 bases unmatched. Germline V gene data show CDR1 as KGHSH and CDR2 as LQKENI. The CDR3 runs 14 residues. Profiled with immunoSEQ multiplex PCR; TCRdb holds only in-frame clones, not every one. Seen here are tens of thousands of clones, around 89% observed once, and the top ten hold roughly 0.5%. This rearrangement joins TRBV18 to TRBJ1-2; 12 bases are a match to TRBD1. This receptor was identified in a female donor with multiple sclerosis, enrolled in a pregnancy study. Sequences were derived from CD4+ T cells from peripheral blood mononuclear cells, sampled in the first trimester of pregnancy. CDR3 in DNA: TGTGCCAGCTCACCGGGGACAGGGGGCGCCGGCTACACCTTC. It encodes CASSPGTGGAGYTF.